The entry that follows covers one T cell receptor (beta chain) sequence. The data stem from a study of cytomegalovirus exposure and HLA in healthy donors. For the study at large: A previous analysis identified 100 million to 120 million unique TCR beta sequences derived from roughly 190 million T cells.

With 60 Vbeta and 13 Jbeta primers, the PCR was carried out. TCRdb's copy holds only in-frame clones and misses some; the assay was immunoSEQ multiplex PCR. The data show about 170,000 clones, 75% to 85% seen once. Sequenced material: PBMCs. The TCR was taken from a girl aged 2-10 years in good health and CMV-seropositive.

The CDR3 reads CASSPYRVTNEKLFF. CDR3 DNA: TGTGCCAGCAGTCCGTACAGGGTGACTAATGAAAAACTGTTTTTT. The genes are TRBV27 and TRBJ1-4; perhaps TRBD1 as D (6 bases). V lost 5 bases and J 2 bases, leaving 12 bases between the germline ends. This CDR3 has 15 amino acids. The germline gives CDR1 MNHEY, CDR2 SMNVEV (reference sequence).